This T cell receptor (beta chain) comes out of a study of OX40 agonist ivuxolimab in advanced cancers. Study-level results: Mean expanded clone counts were higher in CD8+ than CD4+ T cells.

The assay was immunoSEQ multiplex PCR, and TCRdb's table has in-frame clones only and misses some. This table holds around 80,000 clones, 85% to 90% found once. This clone was counted between two and nine times. The antigen is undetermined. Germline lookup yields CDR1 SEHNR and CDR2 FQNEAQ (reference sequence). V gave up 5 bases and J gave up 6 bases, with 10 bases separating them. This CDR3 spans 12 amino acids. The sequence derives from an adult with an advanced solid tumor such as melanoma, head and neck, liver or kidney cancer. Material: CD4+ or CD8+ T cells sorted from blood, obtained in a trial of the OX40 agonist ivuxolimab. This sequence joins TRBV7-9 and TRBJ1-2, with D unresolved. The CDR3, as DNA: TGTGCCAGCAGCCAAGACTCCAATGGCTACACCTTC. This gives the protein CASSQDSNGYTF.